Listed below are T cell receptor beta chains from one sample, sequenced in a study of cytomegalovirus exposure and HLA in healthy donors. This table comes from immunoSEQ multiplex PCR, and its TCRdb copy is limited to in-frame clones, with some not included. In the table there are over 150,000 clones, roughly 85% of which are singletons. Material: PBMCs. Receptors were obtained from a man aged 30-40 years in good health and CMV-seropositive. CDR3s include the opening cysteine and the closing phenylalanine or tryptophan. The D gene is left open where the match is weak. Clone sizes are given selectively: once, few, many, or a class where the clone is expanded.

j_call v_call clone_size d_call cdr3_nt cdr3_aa
TRBJ2-6 TRBV7-3 - - TGTGCCAGCAGCTTGTTAGGACAGAGCTCTGGGGCCAACGTCCTGACTTTC CASSLLGQSSGANVLTF
TRBJ1-1 TRBV18 - - TGTGCCAGCTCACCAGCCGTGGCAGGCCCCAGAAACACTGAAGCTTTCTTT CASSPAVAGPRNTEAFF
TRBJ1-1 TRBV19 - TRBD1 TGTGCCAGTAGTGCCCGGGACAGGGCCACGAACACTGAAGCTTTCTTT CASSARDRATNTEAFF
TRBJ1-2 TRBV7-9 - TRBD1 TGTGCCAGCCAGACAGGGAACGGCTACACCTTC CASQTGNGYTF
TRBJ2-2 TRBV30 - - TGTGCCTGGAGCCGACAGGTCGTCAACACCGGGGAGCTGTTTTTT CAWSRQVVNTGELFF
TRBJ1-5 TRBV7-2 - TRBD1 TGTGCCAGCAGCTCACAGGGGACTGATCAGCCCCAGCATTTT CASSSQGTDQPQHF
TRBJ2-7 TRBV5-1 few - TGCGCCAGCAGCTTGGGCTCGGGAAGCGGCGAGCAGTACTTC CASSLGSGSGEQYF
TRBJ2-5 TRBV7-7 - - TGTGCTAGCAGCTTTGATTCGGGTGAGACCCAGTACTTC CASSFDSGETQYF
TRBJ2-2 TRBV7-9 once - TGTGCCAGCAGCTTAGTGGTGTACAACGCGAACACCGGGGAGCTGTTTTTT CASSLVVYNANTGELFF
TRBJ2-3 TRBV18 - - TGTGCCAGCTCACCCAATTGGGCCGACCAGGATACGCAGTATTTT CASSPNWADQDTQYF
TRBJ2-5 TRBV5-3 - TRBD1 TGTGCCAGAAGCCCGGACAGGGGCGAGGGTGAGACCCAGTACTTC CARSPDRGEGETQYF
TRBJ2-3 TRBV29-1 - TRBD2 TGCAGCGTCATTAGCGGGAGCACAGATACGCAGTATTTT CSVISGSTDTQYF
TRBJ1-4 TRBV19 - TRBD1 TGTGCCAGCTCGGGACAGGGAGGAGAAAAACTGTTTTTT CASSGQGGEKLFF
TRBJ2-5 TRBV7-9 - TRBD1 TGTTCCAGCAGCTTAGAGGGCTGGGACAGGGGGCACGAGACCCAGTACTTC CSSSLEGWDRGHETQYF